The rows below give T cell receptor beta chains drawn from one sample of a study of cytomegalovirus exposure and HLA in healthy donors. This table comes from immunoSEQ multiplex PCR, and its TCRdb copy is limited to in-frame clones, with some not included. This table holds around 140,000 clones, roughly 71% found once. The sequencing sample was made of PBMCs. These receptor sequences come from a man between 25 and 39 years old in good health and CMV-seronegative. CDR3s include the opening cysteine and the closing phenylalanine or tryptophan. D genes are given only for firm matches. Rows may omit the clone size; those that give it use once, few, many or a size class.

.	TRBV6-1	TRBJ1-2	.	CASSVWGDGYTF	TGTGCCAGCAGTGTGTGGGGAGATGGCTACACCTTC
.	TRBV9	TRBJ2-2	.	CASSSQTGGTGELFF	TGTGCCAGCAGCTCGCAGACAGGTGGAACCGGGGAGCTGTTTTTT
.	TRBV6-5	TRBJ1-2	TRBD1	CASSYSWTGYNGYTF	TGTGCCAGCAGTTACTCTTGGACAGGGTATAATGGCTACACCTTC
.	TRBV4-2	TRBJ1-1	.	CASSQKGGGTEAFF	TGTGCCAGCAGCCAAAAGGGCGGGGGCACTGAAGCTTTCTTT
.	TRBV5-1	TRBJ2-1	TRBD2	CASRGVLLAGGNNEQFF	TGCGCCAGCAGGGGGGTCCTGTTAGCGGGGGGAAACAATGAGCAGTTCTTC
.	TRBV29-1	TRBJ1-4	TRBD1	CSAQGAVGTNEKLFF	TGCAGCGCCCAGGGGGCAGTAGGGACAAATGAAAAACTGTTTTTT
few	TRBV29-1	TRBJ2-5	TRBD2	CSVVSGNYQETQYF	TGCAGCGTCGTTAGCGGGAATTACCAAGAGACCCAGTACTTC
.	TRBV6-5	TRBJ2-7	TRBD2	CASSSPGTSGYEQYF	TGTGCCAGCAGTTCACCCGGGACTAGCGGCTACGAGCAGTACTTC
.	TRBV28	TRBJ1-5	.	CASSFSVQSNQPQHF	TGTGCCAGCAGTTTTTCCGTACAGAGCAATCAGCCCCAGCATTTT
.	TRBV5-1	TRBJ2-5	.	CACSRGSGETQYF	TGCGCCTGCAGTAGGGGGAGCGGAGAGACCCAGTACTTC
.	TRBV30	TRBJ2-3	TRBD2	CAWSAVAGATDTQYF	TGTGCCTGGAGTGCAGTAGCGGGAGCTACAGATACGCAGTATTTT
.	TRBV7-9	TRBJ2-1	TRBD1	CASSWPGQGALNEQFF	TGTGCCAGCAGCTGGCCGGGACAGGGGGCTCTGAATGAGCAGTTCTTC
.	TRBV5-5	TRBJ1-2	.	CASSPVGGDGHGYTF	TGTGCCAGCAGTCCTGTCGGGGGAGACGGGCATGGCTACACCTTC
.	TRBV9	TRBJ1-1	TRBD1	CASSPEYQGGTEAFF	TGTGCCAGCAGCCCCGAATACCAGGGGGGAACTGAAGCTTTCTTT
.	TRBV19	TRBJ2-7	TRBD1	CASSAGTGSNEQYF	TGTGCCAGTAGTGCCGGGACAGGGAGTAATGAGCAGTACTTC
.	TRBV7-2	TRBJ1-3	.	CASSPSYSGNTIYF	TGTGCCAGCAGCCCGAGTTACTCTGGAAACACCATATATTTT
.	TRBV5-6	TRBJ2-7	TRBD1	CASSLGPGQVPSYEQYF	TGTGCCAGCAGCTTGGGCCCGGGACAGGTTCCTTCCTACGAGCAGTACTTC
few	TRBV7-9	TRBJ1-4	TRBD1	CASSPPYRTGGEKLFF	TGTGCCAGCAGCCCTCCTTACAGGACAGGGGGTGAAAAACTGTTTTTT
.	TRBV27	TRBJ2-4	TRBD2	CASSFLGGGKNIQYF	TGTGCCAGCAGTTTTCTTGGGGGGGGCAAAAACATTCAGTACTTC
.	TRBV28	TRBJ2-7	.	CASSLRPSGYEQYF	TGTGCCAGCAGTTTAAGGCCCTCAGGGTACGAGCAGTACTTC
few	TRBV7-3	TRBJ2-3	.	CASSPSGGGADTQYF	TGTGCCAGCAGCCCTAGTGGCGGGGGCGCAGATACGCAGTATTTT
.	TRBV20-1	TRBJ1-2	TRBD1	CSAVTGDYTF	TGCAGTGCGGTGACAGGGGACTACACCTTC
few	TRBV5-8	TRBJ2-3	TRBD2	CASSSSSGGTDTQYF	TGTGCCAGCAGCTCCTCCAGCGGGGGCACAGATACGCAGTATTTT
.	TRBV7-8	TRBJ1-4	.	CASSLLDSLNEKLFF	TGTGCCAGCAGCTTGCTGGACAGCCTTAATGAAAAACTGTTTTTT
.	TRBV4-1	TRBJ1-2	.	CASSQEPGVYNYGYTF	TGCGCCAGCAGCCAAGAACCCGGGGTCTATAACTATGGCTACACCTTC
.	TRBV6-1	TRBJ1-2	TRBD1	CARGTGNYGYTF	TGTGCCAGGGGGACAGGGAACTATGGCTACACCTTC
.	TRBV6-5	TRBJ2-7	TRBD1	CASSYRDRGPYEQYF	TGTGCCAGCAGTTATCGTGACAGGGGACCCTACGAGCAGTACTTC
few	TRBV6-6	TRBJ2-1	TRBD2	CASSLAGGDYNEQFF	TGTGCCAGCAGCCTAGCGGGGGGAGATTACAATGAGCAGTTCTTC
.	TRBV5-1	TRBJ2-3	TRBD2	CASSAAGVADTQYF	TGCGCCAGCAGCGCAGCGGGGGTCGCAGATACGCAGTATTTT
.	TRBV29-1	TRBJ1-1	.	CSAKVARPNTEAFF	TGCAGCGCAAAAGTAGCCCGGCCGAACACTGAAGCTTTCTTT
.	TRBV11-2	TRBJ1-2	.	CASNTILSGHKAGYTF	TGTGCCAGCAACACAATTCTATCGGGACACAAAGCGGGCTACACCTTC
.	TRBV30	TRBJ2-1	TRBD1	CAFDRESYNEQFF	TGTGCCTTCGACAGGGAGTCCTACAATGAGCAGTTCTTC
.	TRBV11-2	TRBJ2-2	.	CASSLVPGAGTGELFF	TGTGCCAGCAGCTTAGTCCCGGGAGCGGGCACCGGGGAGCTGTTTTTT
.	TRBV28	TRBJ2-7	TRBD1	CASGTVYEQYF	TGTGCCAGCGGGACAGTCTACGAGCAGTACTTC
.	TRBV30	TRBJ2-7	.	CAWSATPSSSEQYF	TGTGCCTGGAGCGCAACCCCTTCGTCTAGCGAGCAGTACTTC
.	TRBV18	TRBJ2-6	.	CASSPPLASSGANVLTF	TGTGCCAGCTCACCACCGCTGGCTAGCTCTGGGGCCAACGTCCTGACTTTC
once	TRBV7-8	TRBJ1-1	.	CASSLMVRLNTEAFF	TGTGCCAGCAGCTTAATGGTCAGACTGAACACTGAGGCTTTCTTT
.	TRBV5-3	TRBJ1-3	.	CARSLEMVSGRGEGSGNTIYF	TGTGCCAGAAGCTTGGAAATGGTATCGGGCAGGGGAGAGGGCTCTGGAAACACCATATATTTT
.	TRBV19	TRBJ1-1	.	CASSIGGLDTEAFF	TGTGCCAGTAGTATAGGGGGCTTGGACACTGAAGCTTTCTTT
.	TRBV6-1	TRBJ1-1	TRBD1	CASSEWGTGATEAFF	TGTGCCAGCAGTGAATGGGGGACAGGGGCGACTGAAGCTTTCTTT
.	TRBV15	TRBJ2-7	TRBD1	CATSEGQGGSYEQYF	TGTGCCACCAGCGAGGGACAGGGGGGATCCTACGAGCAGTACTTC
.	TRBV15	TRBJ2-7	TRBD2	CATSIGLAYEQYF	TGTGCCACCAGCATTGGACTAGCCTACGAGCAGTACTTC
few	TRBV12-5	TRBJ1-1	TRBD1	CASGSPQGQGSTEAFF	TGTGCTAGTGGTTCGCCCCAGGGACAGGGGTCGACTGAAGCTTTCTTT
once	TRBV2	TRBJ2-3	TRBD1	CASSGGQTTDTQYF	TGTGCCAGCAGTGGGGGACAGACCACAGATACGCAGTATTTT
.	TRBV6-5	TRBJ2-3	.	CASSSAPAAGDTQYF	TGTGCCAGCAGTTCCGCACCCGCGGCCGGAGATACGCAGTATTTT
.	TRBV9	TRBJ2-1	.	CASSVVVGNEQFF	TGTGCCAGCAGCGTGGTGGTCGGCAATGAGCAGTTCTTC
.	TRBV27	TRBJ2-7	.	CASSLSRGGNYEQYF	TGTGCCAGCAGTTTATCGAGGGGGGGAAACTACGAGCAGTACTTC
.	TRBV15	TRBJ1-1	.	CATSRDFGDRPTEAFF	TGTGCCACCAGCAGAGATTTTGGTGACAGGCCTACTGAAGCTTTCTTT
.	TRBV2	TRBJ1-4	TRBD1	CASRSQQGASEKLFF	TGTGCCAGCAGATCCCAACAGGGGGCAAGTGAAAAACTGTTTTTT
.	TRBV28	TRBJ2-5	TRBD2	CASGGRPKETQYF	TGTGCCAGCGGCGGGAGGCCTAAAGAGACCCAGTACTTC
few	TRBV7-2	TRBJ1-2	TRBD1	CASSLAQGDGYTF	TGTGCCAGCAGCTTAGCCCAGGGGGATGGCTACACCTTC
.	TRBV5-1	TRBJ2-5	TRBD1	CASSLASTGGMETQYF	TGCGCCAGCAGCTTGGCCTCTACAGGGGGAATGGAGACCCAGTACTTC
.	TRBV19	TRBJ2-6	.	CASSYEGSGANGLTF	TGTGCCAGTAGTTACGAAGGCTCTGGGGCCAACGGCCTGACTTTC